In this sample, the clone carrying this T cell receptor (beta chain) turned up a few times. Its target is unknown. V gave up 3 bases and J gave up 7 bases; unmatched junction bases: 7. The V gene's germline CDR1 is SEHNR and CDR2 FQNEAQ (reference sequence). This CDR3 contains 15 residues. This record belongs to a study of T cells in Graves' hyperthyroidism and ophthalmopathy. Study findings and constraints: Most thyroid-expanded clonotypes above 0.001 were also found in blood.

Patients aged 18 to 65 had newly diagnosed hyperthyroidism that had lasted under 2 months. On the basis of clinical symptoms, serum thyroxine and TRAb, thyroid ultrasound and orbital computed tomography, diagnoses were made. Amplification yielded TCR beta CDR3 regions, with RNA transcripts as the source. Using the HTBI primer set, a first-round RT-PCR was run on the TCR CDR3. TCRdb ran MiXCR on the multiplex PCR reads and lists one entry per CDR3 protein. The table lists 300,000 to 450,000 distinct CDR3 sequences, just under 25% of them singletons. This receptor was identified in a man between 45 and 60 years old with Graves' hyperthyroidism. This sequence joins TRBV7-9 and TRBJ1-4; 8 positions match TRBD1. Sequencing was done on a sample of blood. CDR3 in amino acids: CASSLSGGLSEKLFF. The CDR3 nucleotides are TGTGCCAGCAGCTTGTCAGGGGGCTTAAGTGAAAAACTGTTTTTT.